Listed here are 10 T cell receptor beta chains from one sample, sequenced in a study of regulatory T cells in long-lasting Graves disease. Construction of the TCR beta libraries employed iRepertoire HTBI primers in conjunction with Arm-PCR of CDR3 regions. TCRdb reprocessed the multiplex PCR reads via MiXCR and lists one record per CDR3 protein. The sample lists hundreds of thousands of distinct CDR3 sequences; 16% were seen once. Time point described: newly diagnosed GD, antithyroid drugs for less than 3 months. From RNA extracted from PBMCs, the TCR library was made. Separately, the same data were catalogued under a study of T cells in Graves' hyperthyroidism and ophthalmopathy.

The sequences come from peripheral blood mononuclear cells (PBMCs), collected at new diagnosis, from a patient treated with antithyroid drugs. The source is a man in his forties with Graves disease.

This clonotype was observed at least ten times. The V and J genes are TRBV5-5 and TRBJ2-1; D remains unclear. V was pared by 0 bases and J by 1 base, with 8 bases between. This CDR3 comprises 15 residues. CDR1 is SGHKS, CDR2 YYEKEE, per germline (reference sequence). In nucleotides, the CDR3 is TGTGCCAGCAGCTTGGAGGGAAGATCCTACAATGAGCAGTTCTTC. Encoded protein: CASSLEGRSYNEQFF.

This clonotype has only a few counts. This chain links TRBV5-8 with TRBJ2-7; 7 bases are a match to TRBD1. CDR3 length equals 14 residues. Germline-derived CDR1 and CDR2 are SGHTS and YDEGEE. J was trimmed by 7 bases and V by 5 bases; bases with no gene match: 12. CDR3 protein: CASSPGTVPWEQYF. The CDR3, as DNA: TGTGCCAGCAGTCCCGGGACAGTGCCTTGGGAGCAGTACTTC.

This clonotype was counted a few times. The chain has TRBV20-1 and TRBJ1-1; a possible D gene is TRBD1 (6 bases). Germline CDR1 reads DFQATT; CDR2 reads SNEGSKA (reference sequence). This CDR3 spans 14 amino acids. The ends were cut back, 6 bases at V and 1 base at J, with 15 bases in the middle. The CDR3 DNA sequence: TGCAGTGCCCCAAGACAGGACACGAACACTGAAGCTTTCTTT. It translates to CSAPRQDTNTEAFF.

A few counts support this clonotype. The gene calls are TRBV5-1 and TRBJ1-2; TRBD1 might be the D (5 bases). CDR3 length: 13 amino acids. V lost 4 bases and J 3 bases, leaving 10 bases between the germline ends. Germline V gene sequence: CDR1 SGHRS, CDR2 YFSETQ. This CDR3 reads CASSPEGDYGYTF. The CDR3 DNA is TGCGCCAGCAGCCCCGAAGGGGACTATGGCTACACCTTC.

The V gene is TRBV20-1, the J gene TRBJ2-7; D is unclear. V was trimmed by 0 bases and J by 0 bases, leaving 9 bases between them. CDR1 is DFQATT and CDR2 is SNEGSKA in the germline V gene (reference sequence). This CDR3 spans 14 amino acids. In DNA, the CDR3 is TGCAGTGCTAGAGATCCGACGAGCTCCTACGAGCAGTACTTC. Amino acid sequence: CSARDPTSSYEQYF.

The CDR3 here is CASRDADRAYNEKLFF. Written as DNA, the CDR3 is TGTGCCAGCAGAGATGCGGACAGGGCCTATAATGAAAAACTGTTTTTT. The V call is TRBV28, the J call TRBJ1-4; 8 bases fit TRBD1. V was pared by 6 bases and J by 4 bases, with 10 bases of the junction left unmatched. The CDR3 spans 16 residues. CDR1 is MDHEN, CDR2 SYDVKM, per germline.

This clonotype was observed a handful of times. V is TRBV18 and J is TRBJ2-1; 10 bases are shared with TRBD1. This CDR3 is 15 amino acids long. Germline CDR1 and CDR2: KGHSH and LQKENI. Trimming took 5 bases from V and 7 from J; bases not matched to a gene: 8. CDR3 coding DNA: TGTGCCAGCTCATTTGGGACAGGGGATTTGAATGAGCAGTTCTTC. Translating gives CASSFGTGDLNEQFF.

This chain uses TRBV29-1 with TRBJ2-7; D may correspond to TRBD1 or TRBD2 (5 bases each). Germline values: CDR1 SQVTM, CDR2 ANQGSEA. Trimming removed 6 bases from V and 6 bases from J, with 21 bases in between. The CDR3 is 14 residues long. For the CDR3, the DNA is TGCAGCGTCCTGGGCCCCATGGGGGTGCGCGAGCAGTACTTC. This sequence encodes CSVLGPMGVREQYF.

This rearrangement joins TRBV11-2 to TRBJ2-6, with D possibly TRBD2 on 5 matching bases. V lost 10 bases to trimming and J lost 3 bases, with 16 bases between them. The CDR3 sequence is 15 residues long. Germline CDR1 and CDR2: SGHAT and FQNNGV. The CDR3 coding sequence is TGTGCCACTATCCGCGGACTCAATGGGGCCAACGTCCTGACTTTC. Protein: CATIRGLNGANVLTF. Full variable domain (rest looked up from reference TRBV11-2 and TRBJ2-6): EAGVAQSPRYKIIEKRQSVAFWCNPISGHATLYWYQQILGQGPKLLIQFQNNGVVDDSQLPKDRFSAERLKGVDSTLKIQPAKLEDSAVYLCATIRGLNGANVLTFGAGSRLTVL.

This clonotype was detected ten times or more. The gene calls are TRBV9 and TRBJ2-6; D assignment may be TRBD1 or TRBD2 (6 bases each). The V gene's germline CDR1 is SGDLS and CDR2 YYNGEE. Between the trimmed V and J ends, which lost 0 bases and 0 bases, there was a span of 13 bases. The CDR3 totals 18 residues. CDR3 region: CASSVAGGPGSGANVLTF. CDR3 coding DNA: TGTGCCAGCAGCGTAGCTGGGGGGCCGGGCTCTGGGGCCAACGTCCTGACTTTC.